This entry concerns a single T cell receptor beta chain. This entry comes from a study of cytomegalovirus exposure and HLA in healthy donors. With 60 Vbeta and 13 Jbeta primers, the PCR was carried out. In the original processing: An analysis performed later counted 70 million to 90 million unique TCR beta chains (around 10 million of them shared). Data came from immunoSEQ multiplex PCR; TCRdb stores just in-frame clones and leaves some out. Clone size and the V and J calls come from that table; the DNA yielded D and trimming. The sample has 89,000 or so clones; 75% to 85% are singletons. V was clipped by 5 bases and J by 2 bases, with 16 bases between them. The CDR3 loop spans 16 amino acids. CDR1 and CDR2 (germline): SGHRS, YFSETQ.

The J gene is TRBJ2-2, the V gene TRBV5-1; D possibly corresponds to TRBD2 (6 bases). The sequencing input was PBMCs. The receptor comes from a man aged 18-30 years in good health and CMV-seropositive. Here the CDR3 DNA reads TGCGCCAGCAGGGTCCCGGGCGGGGCCAACACCGGGGAGCTGTTTTTT. Amino acid sequence: CASRVPGGANTGELFF.